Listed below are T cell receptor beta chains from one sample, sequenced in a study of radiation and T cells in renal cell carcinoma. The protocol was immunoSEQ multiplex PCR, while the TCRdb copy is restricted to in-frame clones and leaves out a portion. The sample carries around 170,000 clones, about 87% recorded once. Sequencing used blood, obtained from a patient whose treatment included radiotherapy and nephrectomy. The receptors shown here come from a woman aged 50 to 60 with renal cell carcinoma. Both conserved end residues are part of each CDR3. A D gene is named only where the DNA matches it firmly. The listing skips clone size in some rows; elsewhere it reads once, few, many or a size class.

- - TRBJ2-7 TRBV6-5 CASRSNRYEQYF TGTGCCAGCAGATCCAACCGCTACGAGCAGTACTTC
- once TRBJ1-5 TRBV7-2 CASSLATGRNNQPQHF TGTGCCAGCAGCTTAGCGACTGGGAGGAACAATCAGCCCCAGCATTTT
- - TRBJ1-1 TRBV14 CASSQDGRGGETEAFF TGTGCCAGCAGCCAAGATGGCAGGGGTGGGGAAACTGAAGCTTTCTTT
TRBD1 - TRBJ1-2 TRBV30 CAWSGQGGGYTF TGTGCCTGGAGTGGACAGGGTGGAGGCTACACCTTC
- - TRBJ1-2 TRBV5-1 CASSFLLDYGYTF TGCGCCAGCAGCTTTCTTCTCGACTATGGCTACACCTTC
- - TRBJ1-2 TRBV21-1 CASSKDPGDRFNYGYTF TGTGCCAGCAGCAAAGATCCAGGGGACAGGTTTAACTATGGCTACACCTTC
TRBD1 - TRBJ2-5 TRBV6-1 CASSLTGIGETQYF TGTGCCAGCAGCTTGACAGGGATTGGGGAGACCCAGTACTTC
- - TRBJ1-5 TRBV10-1 CASSALTPVPGPPQHF TGCGCCAGCAGTGCCCTAACTCCGGTCCCAGGGCCGCCCCAGCATTTT
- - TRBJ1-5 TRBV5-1 CASSPTTGMMGNQPQHF TGCGCCAGCAGCCCGACTACCGGGATGATGGGCAATCAGCCCCAGCATTTT
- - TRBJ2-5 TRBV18 CASSNSQETQYF TGTGCCAGCTCGAACTCACAAGAGACCCAGTACTTC
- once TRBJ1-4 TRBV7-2 CASSLVGGTNEKLFF TGTGCCAGCAGCTTAGTCGGGGGAACTAATGAAAAACTGTTTTTT
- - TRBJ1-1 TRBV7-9 CASTPNPNTEAFF TGTGCCAGCACCCCGAACCCGAACACTGAAGCTTTCTTT
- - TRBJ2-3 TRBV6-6 CASSPNWQFPDTQYF TGTGCCAGCAGTCCCAACTGGCAGTTTCCAGATACGCAGTATTTT
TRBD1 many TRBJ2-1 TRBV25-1 CASSGGTAGSINEQFF TGTGCCAGCAGTGGGGGGACAGCAGGAAGTATCAATGAGCAGTTCTTC
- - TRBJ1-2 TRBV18 CASSEGVAEQGYTF TGTGCCAGCTCAGAGGGGGTAGCCGAGCAAGGCTACACCTTC
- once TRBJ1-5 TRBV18 CASSRRDGNQPQHF TGTGCCAGCTCACGCAGGGACGGGAATCAGCCCCAGCATTTT
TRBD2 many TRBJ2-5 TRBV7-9 CASSPQLAGGAQYF TGTGCCAGCAGCCCCCAACTAGCGGGGGGGGCCCAGTACTTC
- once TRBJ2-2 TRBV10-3 CAISEFETGELFF TGTGCCATCAGTGAGTTTGAAACCGGGGAGCTGTTTTTT
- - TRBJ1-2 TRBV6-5 CASSSPNYGYTF TGTGCCAGCAGTTCTCCAAACTATGGCTACACCTTC
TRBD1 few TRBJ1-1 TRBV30 CAWTYRTGQGGAFF TGTGCCTGGACCTATAGGACAGGGCAAGGAGGAGCTTTCTTT
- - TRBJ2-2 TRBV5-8 CASSLQGIGELFF TGTGCCAGCAGCTTGCAGGGTATCGGGGAGCTGTTTTTT
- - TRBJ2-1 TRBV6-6 CASSPQHYNEQFF TGTGCCAGCAGTCCTCAACATTACAATGAGCAGTTCTTC
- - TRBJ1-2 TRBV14 CASRPTGFYGYTF TGTGCCAGCAGGCCGACAGGTTTTTATGGCTACACCTTC
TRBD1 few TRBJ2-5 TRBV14 CASSDRVKETQYF TGTGCCAGCAGTGACAGGGTAAAAGAGACCCAGTACTTC
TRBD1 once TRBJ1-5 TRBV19 CASSQGGDQPQHF TGTGCCAGTAGCCAGGGGGGGGATCAGCCCCAGCATTTT
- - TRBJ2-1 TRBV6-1 CATRINEQFF TGTGCCACTCGGATTAATGAGCAGTTCTTC
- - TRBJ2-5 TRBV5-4 CASSPDPIGETQYF TGTGCCAGCAGCCCCGACCCTATAGGAGAGACCCAGTACTTC
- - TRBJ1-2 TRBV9 CASSVDQWRGYTF TGTGCCAGCAGCGTCGACCAATGGAGGGGCTACACCTTC
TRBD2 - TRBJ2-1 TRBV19 CASSVSGGAPTEQFF TGTGCCAGTAGTGTTAGCGGGGGGGCCCCCACTGAGCAGTTCTTC
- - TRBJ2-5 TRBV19 CASSITRETETQYF TGTGCCAGTAGTATAACCAGGGAAACCGAGACCCAGTACTTC
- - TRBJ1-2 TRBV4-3 CASSQAPTFNYGYTF TGCGCCAGCAGCCAAGCTCCCACTTTTAACTATGGCTACACCTTC
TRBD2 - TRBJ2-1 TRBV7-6 CASSWTSDGGTSNEQFF TGTGCCAGCAGCTGGACTAGCGACGGAGGTACAAGCAATGAGCAGTTCTTC
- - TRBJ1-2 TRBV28 CASSLFPQGHGYTF TGTGCCAGCAGTTTATTCCCCCAGGGGCATGGCTACACCTTC
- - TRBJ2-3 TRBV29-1 CSVGRGFPDTQYF TGCAGCGTTGGGAGAGGCTTCCCAGATACGCAGTATTTT
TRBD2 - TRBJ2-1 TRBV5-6 CASSFTGTRNEQFF TGTGCCAGCAGTTTCACCGGGACTAGGAATGAGCAGTTCTTC
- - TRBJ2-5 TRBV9 CASSALLERGQETQYF TGTGCCAGCAGCGCACTCCTAGAGAGGGGGCAAGAGACCCAGTACTTC
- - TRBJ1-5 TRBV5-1 CASSFGGSDQPQHF TGCGCCAGCAGCTTCGGGGGTTCGGATCAGCCCCAGCATTTT
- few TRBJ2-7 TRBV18 CASSPPNSEEQYF TGTGCCAGCTCACCACCGAATAGCGAGGAGCAGTACTTC
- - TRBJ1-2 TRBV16 CASSQTVQGSYGYTF TGTGCCAGCAGCCAAACAGTACAGGGCTCCTATGGCTACACCTTC
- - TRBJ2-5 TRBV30 CAWSVLGGGPQETQYF TGTGCCTGGAGTGTACTCGGTGGGGGGCCTCAAGAGACCCAGTACTTC
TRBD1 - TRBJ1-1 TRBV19 CASSTGQGEAFF TGTGCCAGTAGTACAGGACAGGGTGAAGCTTTCTTT
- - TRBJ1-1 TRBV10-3 CAISSSSGLSYEAFF TGTGCCATCAGTAGTTCGTCCGGCTTAAGTTATGAAGCTTTCTTT
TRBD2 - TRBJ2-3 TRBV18 CASSQLAGSSTDTQYF TGTGCCAGCTCACAACTAGCGGGTTCTAGCACAGATACGCAGTATTTT
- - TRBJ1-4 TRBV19 CASNPDDREKLFF TGTGCCAGTAACCCGGACGACCGCGAAAAACTGTTTTTT
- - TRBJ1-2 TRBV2 CASSQDFHGYTF TGTGCCAGCAGCCAGGACTTTCATGGCTACACCTTC
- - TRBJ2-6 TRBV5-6 CASSQGISGANVLTF TGTGCCAGCAGCCAAGGGATTTCTGGGGCCAACGTCCTGACTTTC
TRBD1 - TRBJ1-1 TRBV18 CASSPDRGLNTEAFF TGTGCCAGCTCACCTGACAGGGGGTTGAACACTGAAGCTTTCTTT
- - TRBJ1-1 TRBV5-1 CASSLVLGRGDTEAFF TGCGCCAGCAGCTTAGTCCTCGGCAGGGGTGACACTGAAGCTTTCTTT
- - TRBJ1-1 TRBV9 CASSVYGGTEAFF TGTGCCAGCAGCGTCTATGGCGGCACTGAAGCTTTCTTT
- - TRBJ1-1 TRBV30 CAWSGNREVDTEAFF TGTGCCTGGAGTGGAAACAGGGAGGTTGACACTGAAGCTTTCTTT
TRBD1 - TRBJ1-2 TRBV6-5 CASRAGGELYGYTF TGTGCCAGCAGGGCAGGGGGAGAACTATATGGCTACACCTTC
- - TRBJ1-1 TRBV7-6 CASSSGLNTEAFF TGTGCCAGCAGCTCTGGACTGAACACTGAAGCTTTCTTT
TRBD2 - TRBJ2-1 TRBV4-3 CASSQGGSGGAGYNEQFF TGCGCCAGCAGCCAAGGGGGTAGCGGGGGGGCCGGCTACAATGAGCAGTTCTTC
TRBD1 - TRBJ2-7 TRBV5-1 CASSSTGQGIGEQYF TGCGCCAGCAGCTCCACGGGACAGGGAATTGGCGAGCAGTACTTC
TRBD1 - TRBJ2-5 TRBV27 CASSFSGQGPTETQYF TGTGCCAGCAGCTTCAGTGGACAGGGCCCAACGGAGACCCAGTACTTC